Presented here are 18 T cell receptor beta chains from one specimen sequenced in a study of shared clonotypes between healthy human individuals. Produced via immunoSEQ multiplex PCR; TCRdb's table is partial and in-frame only. Counted here are hundreds of thousands of clones, about 80% occurring once; the ten biggest clones make up 1.5% to 2%. Sequenced sample: memory CD4+ T cells sorted from blood. Subset: CD45RA-negative fraction. The receptors come from a woman aged 25 to 39 in good health.

Details on this clone: Other DNA sequences in this specimen translate into the identical CDR3. The chain employs TRBV15 and TRBJ2-3, with a tentative D call TRBD2 (5 bases). The CDR3 covers 15 residues. Trimming shortened V by 0 bases and J by 4 bases, and 11 bases separated the two germline ends. The germline gives CDR1 LNHNV, CDR2 YYDKDF (reference sequence). CDR3 residues: CATSRDRAEPDTQYF. CDR3 nucleotide sequence: TGTGCCACCAGCAGAGATCGAGCGGAACCAGATACGCAGTATTTT.

V usage is TRBV5-1 and J usage is TRBJ2-7; no firm D call. Per the germline V gene, CDR1 is SGHRS and CDR2 is YFSETQ. Trimming took off 0 bases at V and 7 bases at J, with 11 bases between the two ends. The CDR3 runs to 13 residues. The CDR3 DNA reads TGCGCCAGCAGCTTGGTTGGGCTTTGGGAGCAGTACTTC. Translated: CASSLVGLWEQYF.

This sequence joins TRBV6-6 and TRBJ2-7, with 11 nucleotides matching TRBD2. V was clipped by 0 bases and J by 3 bases; unmatched bases: 4. The CDR3 consists of 16 residues. Germline V gene sequence: CDR1 MNHNY, CDR2 SVGAGI (reference sequence). The CDR3 DNA reads TGTGCCAGCAGTTACTCTAGCGGGAGGGTTTTCTACGAGCAGTACTTC. Translating gives CASSYSSGRVFYEQYF.

J is TRBJ2-1 and V is TRBV30, with D unclear. V was trimmed by 4 bases and J by 2 bases, leaving 12 bases between them. CDR1 GTSNPN and CDR2 SVGIG come from the germline V gene (reference sequence). The CDR3 contains 14 residues. The CDR3 loop reads CAWMALGPYNEQFF. The CDR3 coding sequence is TGTGCCTGGATGGCTCTCGGACCCTACAATGAGCAGTTCTTC.

This clone was recorded at least ten times. This chain uses TRBV6-5 with TRBJ2-2, with 9 bases aligning to TRBD2. The CDR3 has 16 amino acids. Germline CDR1 is MNHEY and CDR2 is SVGAGI. V shed 0 bases, J shed 7 bases, and the junction held 6 bases outside the gene matches. The CDR3 reads CASSYSSLAGYGELFF. In nucleotides, the CDR3 is TGTGCCAGCAGTTACTCGAGCCTAGCGGGATACGGGGAGCTGTTTTTT.

The CDR3 DNA reads as TGTGCCAGCAGCAAAACAGCTGAAGCTTTCTTT. Protein sequence: CASSKTAEAFF. This rearrangement joins TRBV11-2 to TRBJ1-1, with D hard to call. V gave up 5 bases and J gave up 6 bases, with 7 bases separating them. CDR1 is SGHAT, CDR2 FQNNGV, per germline. CDR3 length: 11 amino acids.

This clone was seen once. The chain carries TRBV7-9 and TRBJ2-5; 10 bases are a match to TRBD2. Germline CDR1 reads SEHNR; CDR2 reads FQNEAQ (reference sequence). V was clipped by 5 bases and J by 1 base; unmatched bases: 4. The CDR3 length is 15 residues. Here the CDR3 DNA reads TGTGCCAGCAGCCCATGGACTAGCGGCCAAGAGACCCAGTACTTC. Encoded protein: CASSPWTSGQETQYF.

V gene TRBV5-1 combines with J gene TRBJ2-3, with TRBD2 matching 7 bases. The CDR3 runs to 15 residues. Germline loops: CDR1 SGHRS, CDR2 YFSETQ. V lost 0 bases to trimming and J lost 5 bases; unmatched junction nucleotides: 6. The CDR3 DNA is TGCGCCAGCAGCTTGGAGGGGCGGGAGTTAGATACGCAGTATTTT. It codes for CASSLEGRELDTQYF.

This chain joins TRBV10-1 and TRBJ2-5; 7 nucleotides match TRBD1. Germline trimming cut 5 bases from V and 5 bases from J; bases unmatched to any gene: 5. Germline loops: CDR1 WNHNN, CDR2 SYGVQD (reference sequence). The CDR3 consists of 13 residues. The CDR3 DNA follows: TGCGCCAGCAGTTCAGGGGGTAGGGAGACCCAGTACTTC. It specifies CASSSGGRETQYF.

The V gene is TRBV2, the J gene TRBJ1-1, with 8 positions matching TRBD1. The CDR3 length is 14 residues. In germline, CDR1 is SNHLY, CDR2 FYNNEI. The V segment lost 6 bases and the J segment 3 bases; nucleotides outside the gene matches: 6. The CDR3 coding sequence is TGTGCCAGCAGCGAACAGGGGGACTACACTGAAGCTTTCTTT. Amino acid sequence: CASSEQGDYTEAFF.

The chain employs TRBV5-6 and TRBJ2-2; 7 bases agree with TRBD1. Trimming took 3 bases from V and 4 from J; bases not matched to a gene: 9. CDR3 length equals 16 residues. Germline CDR1 SGHDT, CDR2 YYEEEE. In nucleotides, the CDR3 is TGTGCCAGCAGCTGGACCGGGACAGCTATCACCGGGGAGCTGTTTTTT. Its protein is CASSWTGTAITGELFF.

The chain combines TRBV4-2 with TRBJ2-5, with a possible D match to TRBD1 (5 bases). Per germline, CDR1 LGHNA and CDR2 YNFKEQ. The CDR3 spans 14 residues. V lost 0 bases, J lost 4 bases, and 9 bases lay in between. CDR3 residues: CASSQDGAGETQYF. Written as DNA, the CDR3 is TGTGCCAGCAGCCAAGATGGGGCAGGAGAGACCCAGTACTTC.

The rearrangement joins TRBV30 to TRBJ2-7, with D possibly TRBD1 on 6 matching bases. The CDR3 spans 14 residues. Germline CDR1 and CDR2: GTSNPN and SVGIG (reference sequence). The ends were cut back, 5 bases at V and 1 base at J, with 15 bases in the middle. The CDR3 loop is CAWDPGQGSYEQYF. The DNA for the CDR3 is TGTGCCTGGGATCCGGGACAAGGTTCCTACGAGCAGTACTTC.

The rearrangement joins TRBV11-2 to TRBJ2-6, with 7 nucleotides matching TRBD1. Germline lookup yields CDR1 SGHAT and CDR2 FQNNGV. Trimming removed 2 bases from V and 4 bases from J; junction bases left unmatched: 2. The CDR3 contains 15 residues. The CDR3 loop is CASSLRGLGANVLTF. In DNA, the CDR3 is TGTGCCAGCAGCTTAAGGGGGCTCGGGGCCAACGTCCTGACTTTC.

The CDR3 protein is CASTRESGANVLTF. The CDR3 DNA reads TGTGCCAGCACAAGGGAGTCTGGGGCCAACGTCCTGACTTTC. The chain links TRBV9 to TRBJ2-6, with TRBD2 as a possible D gene (5 bases). There are 14 residues in the CDR3. Looked up from germline, CDR1 is SGDLS and CDR2 is YYNGEE. V was pared by 6 bases and J by 1 base, with 8 bases between.

In this sample, this clone turned up a few times. The chain recombines TRBV2 with TRBJ1-5; D is undetermined. Trimming took 4 bases from V and 4 from J, leaving 11 bases between them. The CDR3 consists of 14 residues. CDR1 and CDR2 from the germline V gene are SNHLY and FYNNEI. CDR3 sequence reads: CASSGVRTNQPQHF. The CDR3 bases are TGTGCCAGCAGTGGCGTCAGGACTAATCAGCCCCAGCATTTT.

This sequence joins TRBV30 and TRBJ1-5; D might be TRBD1 (6 bases). The V gene's germline CDR1 is GTSNPN and CDR2 SVGIG (reference sequence). V was cut by 0 bases and J by 7 bases, with 10 bases left in between. This CDR3 is 13 amino acids long. CDR3 sequence reads: CAWSVGRGQPQHF. Here the CDR3 DNA reads TGTGCCTGGAGTGTGGGGAGGGGGCAGCCCCAGCATTTT.

The chain combines TRBV30 with TRBJ1-2; D remains ambiguous. Trimming took 3 bases from V and 6 from J, leaving 11 bases between them. CDR1 is GTSNPN and CDR2 is SVGIG in the germline V gene (reference sequence). This CDR3 is 12 amino acids long. The CDR3 DNA reads as TGTGCCTGGAGGACGTCGGTTGATGGCTACACCTTC. Translation: CAWRTSVDGYTF.